Below are 20 T cell receptor beta chains sequenced from a single sample in a study of T cells in Graves' hyperthyroidism and ophthalmopathy. Using RNA transcripts as the source, TCR beta CDR3 regions were amplified. HTBI primers were used for first-round RT-PCR of the TCR CDR3. TCRdb re-derived calls from the multiplex PCR reads in MiXCR, one entry per CDR3 protein. This table holds about 500,000 distinct CDR3 sequences, 15% to 20% found once. The sequenced sample consisted of blood. Every receptor here comes from a woman aged 30 to 39 with Graves' ophthalmopathy.

This clonotype has a count of ten or more. The chain has TRBV7-9 and TRBJ2-5; D is possibly TRBD1 (6 bases). V gave up 7 bases and J gave up 2 bases, with 17 bases separating them. CDR1 and CDR2 from the germline V gene are SEHNR and FQNEAQ (reference sequence). The CDR3 extends over 15 amino acids. CDR3 coding DNA: TGTGCCAGCAACAAAAACGGCAGGGGACAAGAGACCCAGTACTTC. Amino acids: CASNKNGRGQETQYF.

This clonotype was recorded at least ten times. This chain links TRBV28 with TRBJ2-7; D could derive from TRBD1 or TRBD2 (5 bases each). Per germline, CDR1 MDHEN and CDR2 SYDVKM. The CDR3 is made up of 15 amino acids. Trimming took 7 bases from V and 6 from J, leaving 22 bases between them. CDR3 sequence reads: CASTSVGEQRPEQYF. CDR3 DNA: TGTGCCAGCACCTCTGTGGGGGAGCAACGCCCCGAGCAGTACTTC. Filled out from reference TRBV28 and TRBJ2-7, the complete variable domain reads DVKVTQSSRYLVKRTGEKVFLECVQDMDHENMFWYRQDPGLGLRLIYFSYDVKMKEKGDIPEGYSVSREKKERFSLILESASTNQTSMYLCASTSVGEQRPEQYFGPGTRLTVT.

The chain links TRBV7-8 to TRBJ2-3; 10 bases map to TRBD2. V lost 7 bases, J lost 3 bases, and 16 bases stayed unmatched. Germline CDR1 and CDR2: SGHVS and FQNEAQ. The CDR3 sequence is 18 residues long. The DNA of the CDR3 is TGTGCCAGCACAGGGGAACACAAAGCGGGAGGGCCTACAGATACGCAGTATTTT. Translating it yields CASTGEHKAGGPTDTQYF.

This clonotype was counted many times. The chain uses TRBV6-1 and TRBJ2-4; perhaps D is TRBD1 or TRBD2 (5 bases each). The CDR3 is 20 residues long. V shed 3 bases and J shed 0 bases, with 24 bases lying between them. Germline loops: CDR1 MNHNS, CDR2 SASEGT. For the CDR3, the DNA is TGTGCCAGCAGTGAGAGACATGGGGCGAATTCTGGACTAGCCAAAAACATTCAGTACTTC. Protein: CASSERHGANSGLAKNIQYF.

This clonotype was detected ten times or more. The chain joins TRBV30 to TRBJ2-3; 11 nucleotides line up with TRBD2. The CDR3 totals 13 residues. The V gene's germline CDR1 is GTSNPN and CDR2 SVGIG (reference sequence). J was trimmed by 11 bases and V by 2 bases; bases with no gene match: 6. CDR3 region: CAWSMASGRLQYF. CDR3 DNA sequence: TGTGCCTGGAGTATGGCTAGCGGGAGGCTGCAGTATTTT.

This clonotype was seen only a few times. The chain uses TRBV5-5 and TRBJ1-1; D possibly corresponds to TRBD1 (6 bases). Germline V gives CDR1 SGHKS, CDR2 YYEKEE (reference sequence). Trimming left V 2 bases short and J 1 base short, with 15 bases between. CDR3 length equals 16 residues. The CDR3 DNA is TGTGCCAGCAGCTTCGGGTTTGGACAGAGGAACACTGAAGCTTTCTTT. Translating it yields CASSFGFGQRNTEAFF.

This clonotype was seen only a few times. Possible read error: a much larger clone is one base away. The chain links TRBV5-1 to TRBJ2-7, with a tentative D call TRBD2 (5 bases). The germline gives CDR1 SGHRS, CDR2 YFSETQ. The length of the CDR3 is 13 residues. Between the trimmed V and J ends, which lost 7 bases and 5 bases, there was a span of 16 bases. CDR3: CASGGLGVHEQYF. CDR3 in DNA: TGCGCCAGCGGCGGTTTGGGAGTGCACGAGCAGTACTTC.

The chain couples TRBV10-3 to TRBJ2-5, with D maybe TRBD2 (7 bases). This CDR3 is built from 16 residues. Trimming removed 2 bases at V and 5 bases at J, with 18 bases between. The germline V gene encodes CDR1 ENHRY and CDR2 SYGVKD. CDR3 sequence: CAISEPQPGGYETQYF. The CDR3 DNA reads as TGTGCCATCAGTGAGCCGCAGCCGGGGGGCTACGAGACCCAGTACTTC.

This clonotype was detected a few times. This sequence may be a read error, since a much larger clone differs from it by one base. This CDR3 is missing its conserved last phenylalanine or tryptophan, likely due to a read error. The chain uses TRBV28 and TRBJ2-7; D is possibly TRBD1 or TRBD2 (5 bases each). The ends were cut back, 4 bases at V and 2 bases at J, with 15 bases in the middle. Germline CDR1 MDHEN, CDR2 SYDVKM. The CDR3 length is 15 residues. CDR3 sequence: CASSSPGRKAYEQYL. The CDR3 nucleotides are TGTGCCAGCAGTTCCCCGGGACGGAAAGCCTACGAGCAGTACCTC.

In this sample, this clonotype turned up many times. The chain combines TRBV28 with TRBJ1-1, with TRBD1 matching 7 bases. Trimming took 6 bases from V and 4 from J; bases not matched to a gene: 8. Per the germline V gene, CDR1 is MDHEN and CDR2 is SYDVKM. CDR3 length: 14 residues. The CDR3 protein is CASSAGTEVTEAFF. The CDR3 nucleotides are TGTGCCAGCAGCGCCGGGACAGAGGTCACTGAAGCTTTCTTT.

On this clonotype itself: A clone one base away is much larger, so this may be a read error. The chain combines TRBV6-2 or TRBV6-3 with TRBJ2-3, with 15 bases fitting TRBD2. There are 18 residues in the CDR3. J lost 2 bases, V lost 5 bases, and 8 bases had no gene match. Germline CDR1 is MNHEY and CDR2 is SVGEGT. The DNA for the CDR3 is TGTGCCAGCAGTGGATCCGGGACTAGCGGGAGGAACACAGATACGCAGTATTTT. This translates into CASSGSGTSGRNTDTQYF.

This clonotype was found a few times. This chain connects TRBV4-2 to TRBJ2-3, with 9 bases fitting TRBD2. The CDR3 sequence is 12 residues long. Germline assignment: CDR1 LGHNA and CDR2 YNFKEQ. Unmatched junction bases numbered 7, after V lost 4 bases and J lost 14 bases. The CDR3 reads CASSPGTSNRYF. The CDR3 DNA is TGTGCCAGCAGCCCCGGGACTAGCAACCGGTATTTT.

V and J are TRBV30 and TRBJ2-1; D is uncertain. Per the germline V gene, CDR1 is GTSNPN and CDR2 is SVGIG (reference sequence). The CDR3 has 13 residues. V was trimmed by 0 bases and J by 11 bases, leaving 14 bases between them. CDR3 amino acids: CAWSVLGGDKQFF. CDR3 DNA: TGTGCCTGGAGTGTACTCGGCGGAGATAAGCAGTTCTTC.

This clonotype was counted many times. This CDR3 reads CASRQGYTQYF. In DNA, the CDR3 is TGTGCCAGCAGACAAGGCTATACGCAGTATTTT. This chain connects TRBV7-2 to TRBJ2-3; D unresolved. V was pared by 6 bases and J by 7 bases, with 8 bases between. The CDR3 length is 11 residues. Germline V gene data show CDR1 as SGHTA and CDR2 as FQGNSA.

This clonotype was found a few times. Possible read error: a much larger clone is one base away. V is TRBV30 and J is TRBJ1-3; 11 bases are shared with TRBD1. This CDR3 contains 15 residues. CDR1 is GTSNPN, CDR2 SVGIG, per germline (reference sequence). The chain's CDR3 is CAWSAGGTGGNAIYF. Written as DNA, the CDR3 is TGTGCCTGGAGTGCCGGGGGGACAGGGGGAAACGCCATATATTTT.

This clonotype showed up just a few times. The rearrangement links TRBV30 to TRBJ1-1; 9 positions agree with TRBD1. CDR3 length: 14 residues. Germline V gene data show CDR1 as GTSNPN and CDR2 as SVGIG (reference sequence). Trimming cost V 7 bases and J 3 bases; bases outside gene matches: 9. For the CDR3, the DNA is TGTGCCTTCTTACAGGGGGCGTGGGACACTGAAGCTTTCTTT. Amino acids: CAFLQGAWDTEAFF.

This clonotype was recorded many times. The chain is built from TRBV29-1 and TRBJ2-4; perhaps TRBD1 as D (5 bases). Deletions cut 1 base from V and 8 bases from J, with 15 bases between. CDR1 and CDR2 (germline): SQVTM, ANQGSEA. The CDR3 covers 14 residues. CDR3 bases: TGCAGCGTTGAAGGGCAAGGACATCCGGACATTCAGTACTTC. It encodes CSVEGQGHPDIQYF.

This clonotype was counted only a few times. This chain joins TRBV14 and TRBJ2-2; D unclear. The CDR3 covers 15 residues. Trimming cost V 3 bases and J 1 base, with 9 bases left between them. Germline CDR1 SGHDN, CDR2 FVKESK. This CDR3 reads CASSHSNRNTGELFF. For the CDR3, the DNA is TGTGCCAGCAGCCATTCTAATAGGAACACCGGGGAGCTGTTTTTT.

This clonotype was recorded many times. The chain has TRBV27 and TRBJ2-3, with 11 bases matching TRBD2. J gave up 2 bases and V 7 bases, and 5 bases lay outside the gene matches. This CDR3 is built from 15 residues. CDR1 and CDR2 from the germline V gene are MNHEY and SMNVEV (reference sequence). The CDR3 loop reads CASISSGGSTDTQYF. The CDR3 DNA follows: TGTGCCAGCATATCTAGCGGGGGGTCCACAGATACGCAGTATTTT.

This clonotype was seen a few times. In DNA, the CDR3 is TGTGCCAGCAGTGAGACCACAGGGCTCTATGGCTACACCTTC. Its protein is CASSETTGLYGYTF. V and J are TRBV28 and TRBJ1-2; perhaps TRBD1 as D (6 bases). Looked up from germline, CDR1 is MDHEN and CDR2 is SYDVKM. The CDR3 runs to 14 residues. The V gene lost 5 bases and the J gene lost 4 bases, with 14 bases spanning the gap.